The sequence of this TCR beta chain was determined in a study of CD8+ T cells in alopecia areata. Whole-study context: It was 6 to 18 months of tofacitinib, and then there were 6 months off drug. Affected scalp percentage gauged treated patients' severity.

Treatment specified: oral pan-JAK inhibitor, 5-10 mg twice daily. Study results and caveats: While patients received tofacitinib, many expanded lesional clones remained present in scalp and blood. Sequencing of scalp tissue also captures the resident alphabeta T cells of normal skin.

Sequencing used cDNA as its template, made by extracting RNA and reverse transcribing it. Repertoires were generated with immunoSEQ multiplex PCR, while TCRdb's copy carries only in-frame clones and drops some. The sample shows under 300,000 clones, around 64% of them seen only once. Details on this clone: The target antigen is unknown.

The junction had 14 bases not matched to a gene; V was cut back by 8 bases and J by 5 bases. The germline CDR1 and CDR2 sequences are GTSNPN and SVGIG (reference sequence). The CDR3 is 16 residues long. The chain employs TRBV30 and TRBJ2-7; 14 bases line up with TRBD2. This TCR came from a human donor with alopecia areata. This material consisted of CD4+ T cells sorted from blood, taken at week 52, from a patient treated with tofacitinib. This chain's CDR3 is CAGQGTSGGPTHEQYF. In DNA, the CDR3 is TGTGCCGGACAGGGGACTAGCGGGGGTCCTACTCACGAGCAGTACTTC.